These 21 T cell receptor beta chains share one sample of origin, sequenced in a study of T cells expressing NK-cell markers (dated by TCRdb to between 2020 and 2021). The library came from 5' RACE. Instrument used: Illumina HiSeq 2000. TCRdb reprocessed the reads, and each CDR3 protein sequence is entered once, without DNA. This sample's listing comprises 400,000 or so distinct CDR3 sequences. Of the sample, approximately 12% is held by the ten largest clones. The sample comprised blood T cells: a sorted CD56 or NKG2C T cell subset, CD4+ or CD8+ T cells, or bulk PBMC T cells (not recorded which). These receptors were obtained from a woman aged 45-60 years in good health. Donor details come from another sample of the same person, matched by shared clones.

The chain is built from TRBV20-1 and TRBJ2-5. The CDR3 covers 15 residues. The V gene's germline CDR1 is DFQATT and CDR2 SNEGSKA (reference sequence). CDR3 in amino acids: CSARDRRQVQETQYF.

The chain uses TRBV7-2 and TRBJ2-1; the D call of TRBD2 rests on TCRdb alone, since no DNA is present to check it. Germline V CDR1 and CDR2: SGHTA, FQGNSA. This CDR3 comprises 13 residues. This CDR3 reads CASSSGPSNEQFF.

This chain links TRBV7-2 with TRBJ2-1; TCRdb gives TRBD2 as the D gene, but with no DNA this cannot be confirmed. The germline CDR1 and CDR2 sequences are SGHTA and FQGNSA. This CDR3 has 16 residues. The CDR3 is CASSFGVEAGGNVQFF.

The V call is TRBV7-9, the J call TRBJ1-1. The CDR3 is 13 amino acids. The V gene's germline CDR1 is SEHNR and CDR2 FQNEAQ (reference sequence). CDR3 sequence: CASTPGGPTEAFF.

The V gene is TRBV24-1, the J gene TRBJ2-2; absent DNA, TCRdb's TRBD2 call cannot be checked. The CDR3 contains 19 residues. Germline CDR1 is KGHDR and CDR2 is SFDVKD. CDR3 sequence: CATSPIPGTSGANTGELFF.

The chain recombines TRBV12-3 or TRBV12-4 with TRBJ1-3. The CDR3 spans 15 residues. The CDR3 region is CASSFSIDTGNTIYF.

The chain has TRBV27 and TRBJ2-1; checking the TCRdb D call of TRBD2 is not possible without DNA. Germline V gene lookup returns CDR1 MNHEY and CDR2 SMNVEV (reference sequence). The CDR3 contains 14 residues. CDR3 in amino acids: CASGTFGKYNEQFF.

This chain's CDR3 is CAWSVAGAGTQYF. V gene TRBV30 combines with J gene TRBJ2-5; the TCRdb D gene call, TRBD2, has no DNA to confirm it. Germline values: CDR1 GTSNPN, CDR2 SVGIG (reference sequence). This CDR3 contains 13 residues. The full variable domain, its missing parts supplied by reference TRBV30 and TRBJ2-5, is SQTIHQWPATLVQPVGSPLSLECTVEGTSNPNLYWYRQAAGRGLQLLFYSVGIGQISSEVPQNLSASRPQDRQFILSSKKLLLSDSGFYLCAWSVAGAGTQYFGPGTRLLVL.

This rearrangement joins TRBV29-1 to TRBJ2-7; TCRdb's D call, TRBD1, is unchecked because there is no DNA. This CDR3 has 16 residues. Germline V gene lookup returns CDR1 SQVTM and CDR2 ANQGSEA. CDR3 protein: CSVETSQPGQSYEQYF.

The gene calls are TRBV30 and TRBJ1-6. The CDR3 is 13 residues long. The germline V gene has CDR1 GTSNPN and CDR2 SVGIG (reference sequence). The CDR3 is CAWSVGQNSPLHF.

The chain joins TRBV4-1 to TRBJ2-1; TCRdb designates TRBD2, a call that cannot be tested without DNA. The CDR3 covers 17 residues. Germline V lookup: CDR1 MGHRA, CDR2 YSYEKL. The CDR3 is CASSHSSGRTTYNEQFF.

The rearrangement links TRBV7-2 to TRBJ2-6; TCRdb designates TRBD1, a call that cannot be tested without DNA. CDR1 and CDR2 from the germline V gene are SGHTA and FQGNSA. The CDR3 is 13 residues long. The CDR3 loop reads CARGVSGANVLTF.

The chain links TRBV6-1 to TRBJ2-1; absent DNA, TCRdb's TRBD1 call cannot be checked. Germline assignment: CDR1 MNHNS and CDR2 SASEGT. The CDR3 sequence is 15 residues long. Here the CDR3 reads CASSEIGGSNVEQFF.

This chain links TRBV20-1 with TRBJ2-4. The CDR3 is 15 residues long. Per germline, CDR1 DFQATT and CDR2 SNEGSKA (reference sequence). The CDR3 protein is CSARAPHLAKNIQYF.

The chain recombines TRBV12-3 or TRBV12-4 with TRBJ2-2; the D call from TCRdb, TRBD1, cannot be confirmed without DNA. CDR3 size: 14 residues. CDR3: CASSLTGSNGELFF.

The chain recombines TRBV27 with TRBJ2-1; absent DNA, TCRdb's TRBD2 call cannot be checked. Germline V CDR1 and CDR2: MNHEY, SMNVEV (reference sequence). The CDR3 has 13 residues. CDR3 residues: CASSYSTGLAQFF.

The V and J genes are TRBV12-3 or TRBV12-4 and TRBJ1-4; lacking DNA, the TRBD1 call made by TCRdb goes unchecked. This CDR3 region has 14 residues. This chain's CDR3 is CASTGDRAGEKLFF.

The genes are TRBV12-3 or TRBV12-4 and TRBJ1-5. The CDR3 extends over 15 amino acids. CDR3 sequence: CASSLVGPVNQPQHF.

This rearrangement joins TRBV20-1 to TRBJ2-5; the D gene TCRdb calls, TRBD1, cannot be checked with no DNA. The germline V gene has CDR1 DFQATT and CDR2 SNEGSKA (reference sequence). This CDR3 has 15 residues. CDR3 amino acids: CSARIAGTPKETQYF.

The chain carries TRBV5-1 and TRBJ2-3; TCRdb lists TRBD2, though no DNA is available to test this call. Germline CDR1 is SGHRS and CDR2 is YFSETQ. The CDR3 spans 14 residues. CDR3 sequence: CASRRATSTDTQYF.

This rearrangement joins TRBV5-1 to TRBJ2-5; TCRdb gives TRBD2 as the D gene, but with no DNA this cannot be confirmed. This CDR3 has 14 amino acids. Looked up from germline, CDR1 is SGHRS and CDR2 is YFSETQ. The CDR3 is CASRGVAGVETQYF.